One and the same sample provided the 23 T cell receptor beta chains below, sequenced in a study of response to subunit inactivated influenza vaccine. One entry per CDR3 protein results from TCRdb running MiXCR on the RT-PCR reads. The table records over 800,000 distinct CDR3 sequences, about 20% of them present only once. This sample comprised PBMCs from blood, obtained roughly 5 days after vaccination. The receptors stem from a man between 45 and 60 years old who received an inactivated influenza vaccine.

This clonotype was seen a few times. This chain joins TRBV4-1 and TRBJ1-1; perhaps TRBD1 as D (5 bases). Trimming took off 1 base at V and 1 base at J, with 16 bases between the two ends. The CDR3 sequence is 17 residues long. CDR1 is MGHRA and CDR2 is YSYEKL in the germline V gene. CDR3 residues: CASSQGPRGVGNTEAFF. CDR3 DNA: TGCGCCAGCAGCCAAGGACCAAGGGGAGTGGGGAACACTGAAGCTTTCTTT.

The rearrangement uses TRBV5-1 and TRBJ2-7, with 12 bases fitting TRBD2. This CDR3 is built from 17 residues. Germline CDR1 SGHRS, CDR2 YFSETQ. The V segment lost 4 bases and the J segment 1 base; nucleotides outside the gene matches: 9. CDR3 sequence (DNA): TGCGCCAGCAGCAGGACTAGCGGGGTTAATTGGTCCTACGAGCAGTACTTC. It encodes CASSRTSGVNWSYEQYF.

In this sample, this clonotype turned up a few times. This chain connects TRBV6-2 or TRBV6-3 to TRBJ2-1; D call uncertain. V lost 0 bases to trimming and J lost 8 bases, with 5 bases between them. The CDR3 has 12 residues. Germline V CDR1 and CDR2: MNHEY, SVGEGT. The CDR3, as DNA: TGTGCCAGCAGTTACTCGAATGATGAGCAGTTCTTC. This translates into CASSYSNDEQFF.

The rearrangement links TRBV4-2 to TRBJ2-1, with D perhaps TRBD1 (5 bases). This CDR3 region has 14 residues. Germline CDR1 is LGHNA and CDR2 is YNFKEQ. Trimming removed 4 bases at V and 6 bases at J, with 13 bases between. As DNA, the CDR3 is TGTGCCAGCAGCCTACCCTTAGGGGTCAATGAGCAGTTCTTC. It codes for CASSLPLGVNEQFF.

The genes are TRBV5-1 and TRBJ2-2; D is unclear. V was clipped by 1 base and J by 1 base, with 8 bases between them. The CDR3 consists of 15 residues. The germline V gene has CDR1 SGHRS and CDR2 YFSETQ. CDR3 nucleotide sequence: TGCGCCAGCAGCTTGTATTCGGGGAACACCGGGGAGCTGTTTTTT. Translating gives CASSLYSGNTGELFF.

This clonotype was seen only a few times. The chain employs TRBV4-3 and TRBJ2-1; maybe TRBD2 (5 bases). There are 18 residues in the CDR3. The germline CDR1 and CDR2 sequences are LGHNA and YSLEER. Trimming shortened V by 2 bases and J by 0 bases, and 17 bases separated the two germline ends. The CDR3 DNA reads TGCGCCAGCAGCCAAAAGGAGGTTGGAATTCGCTCCTACAATGAGCAGTTCTTC. This sequence encodes CASSQKEVGIRSYNEQFF.

This clonotype was observed a handful of times. CDR3 sequence (DNA): TGTGCCAGCAGTTCTCAACAGGGTGTCAATCAGCCCCAGCATTTT. It yields the protein CASSSQQGVNQPQHF. This chain uses TRBV27 with TRBJ1-5; D is possibly TRBD1 (6 bases). Trimming removed 4 bases from V and 3 bases from J, with 13 bases in between. The CDR3 runs to 15 residues. Germline CDR1 reads MNHEY; CDR2 reads SMNVEV (reference sequence).

This clonotype was observed a handful of times. The chain has TRBV10-2 and TRBJ2-7, with 7 positions matching TRBD1. The CDR3 runs 15 residues. The V gene's germline CDR1 is WSHSY and CDR2 SAAADI. The junction had 5 bases not matched to a gene; V was cut back by 3 bases and J by 0 bases. The CDR3 sequence is CASSEQGPSSYEQYF. The DNA for the CDR3 is TGCGCCAGCAGTGAACAGGGGCCCTCCTCCTACGAGCAGTACTTC.

The chain is built from TRBV20-1 and TRBJ1-3; D is uncertain. With 6 bases removed from V and 2 bases from J, the gap between germline ends came to 11 bases. The germline CDR1 and CDR2 sequences are DFQATT and SNEGSKA (reference sequence). This CDR3 is built from 13 residues. In DNA, the CDR3 is TGCAGTGCGAGTGCCCCACCTGGAAACACCATATATTTT. Translating it yields CSASAPPGNTIYF.

This clonotype was seen repeatedly, ten times or more. This rearrangement joins TRBV10-3 to TRBJ2-2; D is unclear. Trimming took 11 bases from V and 3 from J, leaving 16 bases between them. This CDR3 is 14 amino acids long. Per germline, CDR1 ENHRY and CDR2 SYGVKD. The CDR3 loop is CAARSLQDTGELFF. The CDR3 nucleotides are TGTGCCGCGCGATCCCTTCAGGACACCGGGGAGCTGTTTTTT.

The chain employs TRBV3-1 and TRBJ1-4, with D uncertain. The V gene lost 5 bases and the J gene lost 0 bases, with 19 bases spanning the gap. This CDR3 region has 18 residues. Germline V gene data show CDR1 as LGHDT and CDR2 as YNNKEL (reference sequence). The CDR3 reads CASSTTRLWLSTNEKLFF. The CDR3 DNA follows: TGTGCCAGCAGCACGACCCGCCTATGGCTGTCAACTAATGAAAAACTGTTTTTT.

This rearrangement joins TRBV12-3 or TRBV12-4 to TRBJ2-3; 10 bases are shared with TRBD2. This CDR3 has 16 amino acids. V gave up 3 bases and J gave up 2 bases; unmatched junction bases: 5. For the CDR3, the DNA is TGTGCCAGCAGTTTTGTACTAGCGGGGACCACAGATACGCAGTATTTT. Its protein product is CASSFVLAGTTDTQYF.

The chain employs TRBV20-1 and TRBJ2-4; D is perhaps TRBD1 (7 bases). V was pared by 3 bases and J by 8 bases, with 20 bases between. The CDR3 length is 15 residues. The germline V gene has CDR1 DFQATT and CDR2 SNEGSKA (reference sequence). CDR3 sequence reads: CSARGLPGRGDIQYF. DNA for the CDR3: TGCAGTGCTAGGGGGTTGCCCGGCAGGGGGGACATTCAGTACTTC.

This chain links TRBV7-9 with TRBJ2-7; TRBD1 matches 8 bases. Germline CDR1 SEHNR, CDR2 FQNEAQ (reference sequence). V lost 4 bases, J lost 3 bases, and 5 bases stayed unmatched. This CDR3 has 14 amino acids. Here the CDR3 DNA reads TGTGCCAGCAGCTCCAGGGGGCTGCGCTACGAGCAGTACTTC. Its protein product is CASSSRGLRYEQYF.

This clonotype turned up a few times. The rearrangement links TRBV27 to TRBJ1-5; D not resolved. The V gene lost 5 bases and the J gene lost 2 bases, with 16 bases spanning the gap. Germline-derived CDR1 and CDR2 are MNHEY and SMNVEV (reference sequence). The CDR3 is 16 residues long. This CDR3 is CASSRLGSSGNQPQHF. The CDR3 nucleotides read TGTGCCAGCAGTAGGTTGGGCTCCTCGGGCAATCAGCCCCAGCATTTT.

The table lists this clonotype with a few counts. The chain has TRBV12-3 or TRBV12-4 and TRBJ2-3; no reliable D call. There are 14 residues in the CDR3. Deletions cut 1 base from V and 7 bases from J, with 12 bases between. CDR3 loop: CASSLVSVRHTQYF. Here the CDR3 DNA reads TGTGCCAGCAGTTTAGTTTCGGTTAGGCATACGCAGTATTTT.

In this sample, this clonotype turned up many times. This chain joins TRBV20-1 and TRBJ2-3, with 11 bases identical to TRBD2. The trim removed 4 bases at V and 6 bases at J, leaving 0 bases unmatched. Germline V lookup: CDR1 DFQATT, CDR2 SNEGSKA (reference sequence). The CDR3 runs 12 residues. This chain's CDR3 is CSATSGRDTQYF. In DNA form, the CDR3 reads TGCAGTGCTACTAGCGGGAGGGATACGCAGTATTTT.

This clonotype was detected many times. CDR3 bases: TGTGCCAGCAGGGGGACAGGGCCCGAGCAGTACTTC. This sequence encodes CASRGTGPEQYF. The J gene is TRBJ2-7, the V gene TRBV7-2; TRBD1 matches at 9 bases. The CDR3 spans 12 residues. Germline CDR1 reads SGHTA; CDR2 reads FQGNSA. The trim removed 6 bases at V and 6 bases at J, leaving 3 bases unmatched. Using reference TRBV7-2 and TRBJ2-7 for the parts outside the CDR3, the full variable domain is GAGVSQSPSNKVTEKGKDVELRCDPISGHTALYWYRQSLGQGLEFLIYFQGNSAPDKSGLPSDRFSAERTGGSVSTLTIQRTQQEDSAVYLCASRGTGPEQYFGPGTRLTVT.

This clonotype has more than one count but fewer than ten. The rearrangement uses TRBV20-1 and TRBJ2-7; 11 bases align to TRBD2. The CDR3 is 18 residues long. The junction had 13 bases not matched to a gene; V was cut back by 3 bases and J by 0 bases. Germline V lookup: CDR1 DFQATT, CDR2 SNEGSKA (reference sequence). The CDR3 sequence: CSASPVGLAGGDSYEQYF. DNA for the CDR3: TGCAGTGCTAGCCCGGTGGGGCTAGCGGGAGGAGACTCCTACGAGCAGTACTTC.

This clonotype has only a few counts. This chain links TRBV6-2 or TRBV6-3 with TRBJ2-6; TRBD2 might be the D (7 bases). Trimming removed 2 bases from V and 14 bases from J, with 16 bases in between. The CDR3 is 14 residues long. The germline gives CDR1 MNHEY, CDR2 SVGEGT. The CDR3 region is CASSYGGAPLLLTF. As DNA, the CDR3 is TGTGCCAGCAGTTACGGGGGGGCCCCCCTCCTCCTGACTTTC.

This chain links TRBV2 with TRBJ2-3; 8 bases agree with TRBD1. The germline gives CDR1 SNHLY, CDR2 FYNNEI. Trimming cost V 4 bases and J 4 bases; bases outside gene matches: 4. There are 14 residues in the CDR3. CDR3 in DNA: TGTGCCAGCAGTGCAAGACAGGGGCCAGATACGCAGTATTTT. As protein: CASSARQGPDTQYF.

The J gene is TRBJ2-2, the V gene TRBV10-3; 8 bases line up with TRBD2. This CDR3 region has 19 residues. V lost 8 bases, J lost 2 bases, and 19 bases stayed unmatched. Germline V gives CDR1 ENHRY, CDR2 SYGVKD. The CDR3 DNA reads as TGTGCCATCGCCCCACCTCCCCGGGGGGGACAACTTAACACCGGGGAGCTGTTTTTT. Translated, it gives CAIAPPPRGGQLNTGELFF.

This clonotype appeared many times. The J gene is TRBJ1-3, the V gene TRBV29-1; tentatively, D is TRBD1 (5 bases). The CDR3 is made up of 16 amino acids. V was trimmed by 6 bases and J by 0 bases, leaving 18 bases between them. Germline V lookup: CDR1 SQVTM, CDR2 ANQGSEA. The CDR3, as DNA: TGCAGCGTCGACAGTAAGCGAAAATACTCTGGAAACACCATATATTTT. This codes for CSVDSKRKYSGNTIYF.